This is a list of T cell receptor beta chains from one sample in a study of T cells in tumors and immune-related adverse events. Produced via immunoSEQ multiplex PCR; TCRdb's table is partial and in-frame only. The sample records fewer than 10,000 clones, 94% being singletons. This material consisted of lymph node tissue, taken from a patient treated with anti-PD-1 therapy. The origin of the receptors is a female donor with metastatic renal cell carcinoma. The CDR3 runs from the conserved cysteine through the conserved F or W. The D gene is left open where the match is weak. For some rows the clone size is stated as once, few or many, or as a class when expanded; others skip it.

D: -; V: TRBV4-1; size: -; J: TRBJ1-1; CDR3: CASSRATIMDPLGNTEAFF; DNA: TGCGCCAGCAGCCGAGCAACCATTATGGATCCCCTGGGGAACACTGAAGCTTTCTTT
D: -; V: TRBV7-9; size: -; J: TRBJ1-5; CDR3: CASSLGQGLQPQHF; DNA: TGTGCCAGCAGCTTAGGCCAGGGGCTTCAGCCCCAGCATTTT
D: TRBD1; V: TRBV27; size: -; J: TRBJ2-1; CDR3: CASKSTGQGANEQFF; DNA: TGTGCCAGCAAAAGCACGGGACAGGGGGCGAATGAGCAGTTCTTC
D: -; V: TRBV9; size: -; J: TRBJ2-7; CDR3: CASSVGDYPYEQYF; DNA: TGTGCCAGCAGCGTAGGAGACTACCCCTACGAGCAGTACTTC
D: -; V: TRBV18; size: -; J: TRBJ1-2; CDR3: CASSDNYGYTF; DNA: TGTGCCAGCTCCGACAACTATGGCTACACCTTC
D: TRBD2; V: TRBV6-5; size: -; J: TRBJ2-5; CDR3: CASSSWTSGSGETQYF; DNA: TGTGCCAGCAGTTCCTGGACTAGCGGGAGCGGGGAGACCCAGTACTTC
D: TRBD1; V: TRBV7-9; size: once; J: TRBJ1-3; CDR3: CASSRTGTGGNTIYF; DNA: TGTGCCAGCAGTCGTACCGGGACAGGGGGAAACACCATATATTTT
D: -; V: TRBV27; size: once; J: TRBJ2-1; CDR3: CASSLEWTPYNEQFF; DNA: TGTGCCAGCAGTTTAGAGTGGACACCCTACAATGAGCAGTTCTTC
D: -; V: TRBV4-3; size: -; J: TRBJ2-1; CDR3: CASSQDRGRNNEQFF; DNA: TGCGCCAGCAGCCAAGATCGGGGCAGGAACAATGAGCAGTTCTTC
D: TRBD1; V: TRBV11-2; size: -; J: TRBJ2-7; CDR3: CASSLGDRTGDEQYF; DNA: TGTGCCAGCAGCTTAGGCGACCGGACAGGGGACGAGCAGTACTTC